This TCR beta chain emerged from a study of lymphopenia after photon versus proton radiotherapy. Generated by immunoSEQ multiplex PCR, the TCRdb table keeps only in-frame clones and is missing some. The repertoire holds 68,000 or so clones, with roughly 93% as singletons. This specimen consisted of peripheral blood, obtained from a patient treated with photon-based radiotherapy. This receptor was identified in a woman aged 70 to 79 with pancreatic cancer.

As DNA, the CDR3 is TGTGCCTGGAGCGAGGGCACAGATACGCAGTATTTT. Translated: CAWSEGTDTQYF. The J gene is TRBJ2-3, the V gene TRBV30; D not resolved. CDR1 and CDR2 from the germline V gene are GTSNPN and SVGIG (reference sequence). The V gene lost 3 bases and the J gene lost 1 base, with 5 bases spanning the gap. The CDR3 runs 12 residues.